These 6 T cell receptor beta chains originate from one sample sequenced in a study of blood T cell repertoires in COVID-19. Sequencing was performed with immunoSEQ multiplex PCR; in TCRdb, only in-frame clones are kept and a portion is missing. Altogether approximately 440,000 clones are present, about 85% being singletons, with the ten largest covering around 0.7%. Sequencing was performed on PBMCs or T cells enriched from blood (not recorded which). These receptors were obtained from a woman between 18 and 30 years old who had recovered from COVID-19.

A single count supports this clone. The CDR3 sequence: CASSPGDRETQYF. The CDR3 DNA reads as TGTGCCAGCAGCCCGGGGGACAGAGAGACCCAGTACTTC. The gene calls are TRBV5-4 and TRBJ2-5; tentatively, D is TRBD1 (7 bases). Per the germline V gene, CDR1 is SGHNT and CDR2 is YYREEE (reference sequence). Trimming left V 4 bases short and J 4 bases short, with 11 bases between. The CDR3 extends over 13 amino acids.

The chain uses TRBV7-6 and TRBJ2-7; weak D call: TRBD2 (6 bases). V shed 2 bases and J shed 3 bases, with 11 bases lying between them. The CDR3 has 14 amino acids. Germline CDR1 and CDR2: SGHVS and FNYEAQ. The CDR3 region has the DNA TGTGCCAGCAGCTTATATGGGACTGGCTACGAGCAGTACTTC. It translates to CASSLYGTGYEQYF.

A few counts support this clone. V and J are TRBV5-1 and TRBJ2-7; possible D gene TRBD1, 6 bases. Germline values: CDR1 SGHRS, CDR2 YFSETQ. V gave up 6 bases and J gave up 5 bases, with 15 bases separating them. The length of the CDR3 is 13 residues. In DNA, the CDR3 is TGCGCCAGCATCCCCCCGGGACAAGACGAGCAGTACTTC. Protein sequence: CASIPPGQDEQYF.

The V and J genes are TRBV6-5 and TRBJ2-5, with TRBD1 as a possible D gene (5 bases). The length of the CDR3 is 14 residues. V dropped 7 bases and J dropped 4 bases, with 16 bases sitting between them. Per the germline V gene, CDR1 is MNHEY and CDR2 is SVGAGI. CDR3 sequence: CASTALTGLETQYF. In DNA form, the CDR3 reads TGTGCCAGCACGGCTCTCACAGGTCTAGAGACCCAGTACTTC.

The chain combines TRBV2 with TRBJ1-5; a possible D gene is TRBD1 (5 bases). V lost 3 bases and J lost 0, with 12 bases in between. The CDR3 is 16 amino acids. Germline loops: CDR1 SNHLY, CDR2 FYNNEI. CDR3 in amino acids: CASSDLGGFSNQPQHF. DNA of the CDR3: TGTGCCAGCAGTGATCTGGGGGGGTTTAGCAATCAGCCCCAGCATTTT.

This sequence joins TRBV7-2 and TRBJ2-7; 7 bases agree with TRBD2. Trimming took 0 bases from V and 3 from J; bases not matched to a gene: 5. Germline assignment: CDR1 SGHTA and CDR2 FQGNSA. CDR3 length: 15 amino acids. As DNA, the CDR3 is TGTGCCAGCAGCTTAGCGCGGGACTACATCTACGAGCAGTACTTC. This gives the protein CASSLARDYIYEQYF.